These 27 T cell receptor beta chains originate from one sample sequenced in a study of blood T cells in healthy people across ages. The authors ran a second PCR of roughly 6 to 12 cycles using a sample-barcoded 5' primer and a J-beta primer mix. TCRdb fed the 5' RACE reads into MiXCR, producing one record per CDR3 protein. The sample has roughly 500,000 distinct CDR3 sequences, approximately 25% seen once; the top ten hold less than 20%. The sample comprised blood. The source is a woman aged 70-85 years in good health.

This chain links TRBV11-3 with TRBJ2-2; tentatively, D is TRBD1 or TRBD2 (6 bases each). The CDR3 extends over 15 amino acids. Per the germline V gene, CDR1 is SGHNT and CDR2 is YENEEA. Trimming removed 1 base at V and 7 bases at J, with 13 bases between. The CDR3 coding sequence is TGTGCCAGCAGCTTAGTAGGGGGGCAAGGCGGGGAGCTGTTTTTT. Translated, it gives CASSLVGGQGGELFF.

V usage is TRBV20-1 and J usage is TRBJ2-3, with 9 bases identical to TRBD2. In germline, CDR1 is DFQATT, CDR2 SNEGSKA (reference sequence). V shed 1 base, J shed 2 bases, and the junction held 4 bases outside the gene matches. This CDR3 spans 15 amino acids. The CDR3 region is CSARALAGDTDTQYF. In DNA form, the CDR3 reads TGCAGTGCTAGAGCCTTAGCGGGGGACACAGATACGCAGTATTTT.

The CDR3 loop is CASSHREGDGYTF. CDR3 coding DNA: TGTGCCAGCAGCCACAGGGAGGGAGATGGCTACACCTTC. This chain connects TRBV7-3 to TRBJ1-2, with a tentative D call TRBD1 (6 bases). Germline loops: CDR1 SGHTA, CDR2 FQGTGA. The CDR3 consists of 13 residues. The ends were cut back, 5 bases at V and 6 bases at J, with 13 bases in the middle.

This clonotype was counted a few times. This chain uses TRBV19 with TRBJ2-5; perhaps D is TRBD1 or TRBD2 (5 bases each). The CDR3 is made up of 15 amino acids. Germline lookup yields CDR1 LNHDA and CDR2 SQIVND (reference sequence). V lost 3 bases and J 1 base, leaving 12 bases between the germline ends. The CDR3 DNA sequence: TGTGCCAGTAGTATTACAGGAGGTGGCCAAGAGACCCAGTACTTC. Translating it yields CASSITGGGQETQYF.

This clonotype has a count of ten or more. CDR3 nucleotide sequence: TGCAGCGTTGCGACCTCTGGGGCCAACGTCCTGACTTTC. The encoded protein is CSVATSGANVLTF. This chain uses TRBV29-1 with TRBJ2-6; D unclear. V was pared by 4 bases and J by 0 bases, with 4 bases between. Germline loops: CDR1 SQVTM, CDR2 ANQGSEA. CDR3 size: 13 residues.

This clonotype was seen only a few times. The V gene is TRBV4-1, the J gene TRBJ1-3; D uncertain. CDR1 and CDR2 (germline): MGHRA, YSYEKL. This CDR3 is 17 amino acids long. Trimming left V 0 bases short and J 0 bases short, with 12 bases between. CDR3 nucleotide sequence: TGCGCCAGCAGCCAAGATGGTATACATATCTCTGGAAACACCATATATTTT. It codes for CASSQDGIHISGNTIYF.

The rearrangement links TRBV7-2 to TRBJ1-5, with 9 nucleotides matching TRBD1. The CDR3 covers 15 residues. V lost 5 bases to trimming and J lost 6 bases; unmatched junction nucleotides: 8. CDR1 SGHTA and CDR2 FQGNSA come from the germline V gene. For the CDR3, the DNA is TGTGCCAGCAGCGTGACAGGGGGATCGGGTCAGCCCCAGCATTTT. It translates to CASSVTGGSGQPQHF. The full variable domain, in which reference TRBV7-2 and TRBJ1-5 provide the parts outside the CDR3, is GAGVSQSPSNKVTEKGKDVELRCDPISGHTALYWYRQSLGQGLEFLIYFQGNSAPDKSGLPSDRFSAERTGGSVSTLTIQRTQQEDSAVYLCASSVTGGSGQPQHFGDGTRLSIL.

DNA for the CDR3: TGCAGTGCTAGAGAAGGGGCTTTAAATGAAAAACTGTTTTTT. Protein sequence: CSAREGALNEKLFF. The rearrangement uses TRBV20-1 and TRBJ1-4; TRBD1 is a possible D gene (5 bases). CDR1 is DFQATT, CDR2 SNEGSKA, per germline (reference sequence). The CDR3 consists of 14 residues. The V end lost 0 bases, the J end lost 5 bases, and 10 bases lay between the germline ends.

The rearrangement links TRBV7-2 to TRBJ2-1; 8 bases match TRBD2. V was clipped by 6 bases and J by 2 bases; unmatched bases: 9. CDR1 is SGHTA, CDR2 FQGNSA, per germline. This CDR3 contains 16 residues. CDR3 in amino acids: CASSSSGGTAYNEQFF. The CDR3 coding sequence is TGTGCCAGCAGTTCCAGCGGGGGAACAGCCTACAATGAGCAGTTCTTC.

In this sample, this clonotype turned up a few times. The chain employs TRBV5-6 and TRBJ1-4; tentative D call: TRBD1 (6 bases). The CDR3 spans 16 residues. Trimming took off 3 bases at V and 2 bases at J, with 14 bases between the two ends. Germline values: CDR1 SGHDT, CDR2 YYEEEE. CDR3 nucleotides: TGTGCCAGCAGCTCCTTCACAGGGACCACTAATGAAAAACTGTTTTTT. It codes for CASSSFTGTTNEKLFF.

The chain has TRBV11-2 and TRBJ2-3; 11 bases match TRBD2. This CDR3 comprises 15 residues. Germline loops: CDR1 SGHAT, CDR2 FQNNGV. V shed 5 bases, J shed 5 bases, and the junction held 6 bases outside the gene matches. CDR3: CASSHSGGAVDTQYF. The CDR3 coding sequence is TGTGCCAGCAGCCATAGCGGGGGGGCCGTAGATACGCAGTATTTT.

The V call is TRBV15, the J call TRBJ2-5; D might be TRBD1 or TRBD2, each matching 5 bases. CDR1 is LNHNV, CDR2 YYDKDF, per germline (reference sequence). The CDR3 is made up of 17 amino acids. V was trimmed by 0 bases and J by 5 bases, leaving 19 bases between them. The CDR3 region has the DNA TGTGCCACCAGCAGAGATTTAGGGACGCAGATGAGGGAGACCCAGTACTTC. Translation gives CATSRDLGTQMRETQYF.

This clonotype was counted a few times. This chain connects TRBV20-1 to TRBJ2-2; 10 nucleotides line up with TRBD2. Trimming cost V 1 base and J 0 bases; bases outside gene matches: 11. This CDR3 spans 19 amino acids. Germline CDR1 and CDR2: DFQATT and SNEGSKA (reference sequence). CDR3 coding DNA: TGCAGTGCTAGAGTAGGTAGCGGGGGGCCTCACGCGAACACCGGGGAGCTGTTTTTT. Its translation is CSARVGSGGPHANTGELFF.

This chain links TRBV5-1 with TRBJ2-1, with TRBD1 matching over 7 bases. The CDR3 sequence is 14 residues long. V was pared by 3 bases and J by 6 bases, with 6 bases of the junction left unmatched. The V gene's germline CDR1 is SGHRS and CDR2 YFSETQ. In DNA, the CDR3 is TGCGCCAGCAGCTACAGGGGATTGAGCAATGAGCAGTTCTTC. Its protein product is CASSYRGLSNEQFF.

The rearrangement uses TRBV12-3 or TRBV12-4 and TRBJ1-2; TRBD1 matches 9 bases. The CDR3 loop spans 13 amino acids. Trimming removed 6 bases from V and 7 bases from J; junction bases left unmatched: 6. This chain's CDR3 is CASSHTGGLGYTF. CDR3 DNA: TGTGCCAGCAGCCATACAGGGGGCCTTGGCTACACCTTC.

The chain joins TRBV10-3 to TRBJ2-3; TRBD2 aligns across 7 bases. CDR3 length equals 15 residues. Germline V gene lookup returns CDR1 ENHRY and CDR2 SYGVKD. The J segment lost 4 bases and the V segment lost 8 bases, leaving 12 bases of the junction unmatched. The CDR3 protein is CAIGGGDSGPDTQYF. Here the CDR3 DNA reads TGTGCCATCGGGGGGGGAGATTCAGGCCCAGATACGCAGTATTTT.

As regards this clonotype: This could be a read error, since a much larger clone is one nucleotide away. The J gene is TRBJ2-7, the V gene TRBV7-7; a weak D match, TRBD1 (6 bases). This CDR3 comprises 13 residues. The germline V gene encodes CDR1 SSHAT and CDR2 FNYEAQ (reference sequence). This CDR3 reads CASSSQGDDEQYF. The DNA of the CDR3 is TGTGCTAGCAGCTCACAGGGTGACGACGAGCAGTACTTC.

The rearrangement joins TRBV7-9 to TRBJ2-5, with D possibly matching TRBD2 (5 bases). This CDR3 has 15 residues. Per germline, CDR1 SEHNR and CDR2 FQNEAQ (reference sequence). Trimming removed 3 bases from V and 1 base from J, with 12 bases in between. The CDR3, as DNA: TGTGCCAGCAGCTTCGAGCCGGGGTTCCAAGAGACCCAGTACTTC. Encoded protein: CASSFEPGFQETQYF.

This clonotype has more than one count but fewer than ten. CDR3 bases: TGTGCCAGCAGCCAAGATCTAAACAGGGGCTACGAGCAGTACTTC. Protein sequence: CASSQDLNRGYEQYF. The chain joins TRBV4-2 to TRBJ2-7; 7 nucleotides match TRBD1. CDR1 and CDR2 from the germline V gene are LGHNA and YNFKEQ. Losses at the gene ends were 0 bases for V and 3 bases for J; bases not matched to a gene: 5. This CDR3 is 15 amino acids long.

This clonotype appeared a few times. V and J are TRBV4-2 and TRBJ2-1; unclear D gene. The CDR3 runs 15 residues. Germline V gene data show CDR1 as LGHNA and CDR2 as YNFKEQ. V was clipped by 0 bases and J by 4 bases, with 10 bases between them. CDR3 sequence (DNA): TGTGCCAGCAGCCAAGATGGGGTCCTATACAATGAGCAGTTCTTC. Its protein product is CASSQDGVLYNEQFF.

The table lists this clonotype with many counts. V gene TRBV12-3 or TRBV12-4 combines with J gene TRBJ2-3; D not resolved. The CDR3 is made up of 11 amino acids. Trimming removed 3 bases at V and 13 bases at J, with 11 bases between. CDR3 residues: CASSFGDVEYF. For the CDR3, the DNA is TGTGCCAGCAGTTTCGGCGACGTGGAGTATTTT.

The V and J genes are TRBV2 and TRBJ1-3; D is perhaps TRBD1 (5 bases). Germline CDR1 reads SNHLY; CDR2 reads FYNNEI. Between the trimmed V and J ends, which lost 6 bases and 3 bases, there was a span of 18 bases. The CDR3 loop spans 16 amino acids. CDR3 sequence reads: CASRYDVREIGNTIYF. The CDR3 bases are TGTGCCAGCAGATACGATGTCAGGGAAATTGGAAACACCATATATTTT.

To note about this clonotype: At one of its ends the junction is not consistent with the germline gene, which may arise from a read error. The rearrangement links TRBV4-2 to TRBJ2-1; D is undetermined. The germline V gene has CDR1 LGHNA and CDR2 YNFKEQ. The length of the CDR3 is 13 residues. CDR3 sequence reads: CASSQATYYEQFF. CDR3 bases: TGTGCCAGCAGCCAAGCCACCTACTATGAGCAGTTCTTC.

The V gene is TRBV29-1, the J gene TRBJ2-2; TRBD1 might be the D (5 bases). V was clipped by 7 bases and J by 4 bases, with 13 bases between them. This CDR3 has 13 amino acids. Germline V gene sequence: CDR1 SQVTM, CDR2 ANQGSEA. The CDR3 loop is CSGHDRGTGELFF. In DNA, the CDR3 is TGCAGCGGCCACGATAGGGGCACCGGGGAGCTGTTTTTT.

Note on this clonotype: An end of the junction does not agree with germline; a read error may underlie this. The rearrangement links TRBV12-3 or TRBV12-4 to TRBJ1-2, with 8 bases that match TRBD1. The CDR3 has 15 residues. The CDR3: CAGSIGQGANYGYTF. As DNA, the CDR3 is TGTGCCGGCAGTATAGGACAGGGTGCCAACTATGGCTACACCTTC.

A few counts support this clonotype. This chain connects TRBV29-1 to TRBJ2-1; no clear D gene. The CDR3 is 10 residues long. Germline V gene sequence: CDR1 SQVTM, CDR2 ANQGSEA. This CDR3 is CGSSNNEQFF. The CDR3, as DNA: TGCGGCAGTAGCAACAATGAGCAGTTCTTC.

The rearrangement joins TRBV7-3 to TRBJ1-2; D is perhaps TRBD1 (5 bases). The V and J ends lost 5 bases and 4 bases respectively, with 14 bases between them. This CDR3 is built from 14 residues. The germline CDR1 and CDR2 sequences are SGHTA and FQGTGA. CDR3 residues: CASSPTAGAYGYTF. The CDR3 bases are TGTGCCAGCAGCCCCACGGCCGGGGCCTATGGCTACACCTTC.